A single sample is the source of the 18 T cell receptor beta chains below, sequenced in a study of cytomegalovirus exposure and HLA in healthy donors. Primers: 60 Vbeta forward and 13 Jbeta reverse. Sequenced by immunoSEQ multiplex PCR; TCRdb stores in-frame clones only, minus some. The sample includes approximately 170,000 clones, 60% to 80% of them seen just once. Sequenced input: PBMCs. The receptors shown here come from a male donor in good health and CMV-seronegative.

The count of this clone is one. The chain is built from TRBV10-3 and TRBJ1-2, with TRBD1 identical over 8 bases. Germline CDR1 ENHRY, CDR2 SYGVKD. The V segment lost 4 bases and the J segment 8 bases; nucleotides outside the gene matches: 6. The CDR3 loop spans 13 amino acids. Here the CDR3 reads CAISGTGFGGYTF. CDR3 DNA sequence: TGTGCCATCAGTGGGACAGGGTTTGGCGGCTACACCTTC.

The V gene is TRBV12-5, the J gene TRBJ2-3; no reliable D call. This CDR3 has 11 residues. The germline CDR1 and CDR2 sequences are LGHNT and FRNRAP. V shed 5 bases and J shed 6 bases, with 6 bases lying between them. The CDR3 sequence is CASGLRDTQYF. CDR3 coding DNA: TGTGCTAGTGGTCTCAGGGATACGCAGTATTTT.

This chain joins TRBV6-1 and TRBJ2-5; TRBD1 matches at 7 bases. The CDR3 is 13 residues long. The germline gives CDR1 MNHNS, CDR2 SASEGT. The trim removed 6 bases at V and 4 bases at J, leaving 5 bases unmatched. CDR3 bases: TGTGCCAGCAGGACAGGGTCCGGAGAGACCCAGTACTTC. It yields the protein CASRTGSGETQYF.

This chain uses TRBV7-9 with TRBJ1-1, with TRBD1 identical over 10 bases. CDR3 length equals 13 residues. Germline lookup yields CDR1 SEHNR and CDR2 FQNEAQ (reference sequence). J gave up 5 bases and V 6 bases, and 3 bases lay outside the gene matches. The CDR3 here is CASRGQGGTEAFF. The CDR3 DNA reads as TGTGCCAGCAGAGGACAGGGGGGGACTGAAGCTTTCTTT. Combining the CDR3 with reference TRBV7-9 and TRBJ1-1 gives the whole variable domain DTGVSQNPRHKITKRGQNVTFRCDPISEHNRLYWYRQTLGQGPEFLTYFQNEAQLEKSRLLSDRFSAERPKGSFSTLEIQRTEQGDSAMYLCASRGQGGTEAFFGQGTRLTVV.

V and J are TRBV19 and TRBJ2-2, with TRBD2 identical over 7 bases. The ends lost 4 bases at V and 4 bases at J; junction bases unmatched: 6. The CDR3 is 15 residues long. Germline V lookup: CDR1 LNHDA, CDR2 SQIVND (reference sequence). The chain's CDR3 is CASSTGTTFTGELFF. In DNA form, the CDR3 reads TGTGCCAGTAGTACCGGGACTACCTTCACCGGGGAGCTGTTTTTT.

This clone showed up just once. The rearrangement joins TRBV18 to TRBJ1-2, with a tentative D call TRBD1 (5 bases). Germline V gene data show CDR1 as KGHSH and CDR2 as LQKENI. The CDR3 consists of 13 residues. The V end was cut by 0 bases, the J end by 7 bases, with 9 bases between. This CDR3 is CASSPPGPGGYTF. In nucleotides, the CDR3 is TGTGCCAGCTCACCACCGGGGCCGGGTGGCTACACCTTC.

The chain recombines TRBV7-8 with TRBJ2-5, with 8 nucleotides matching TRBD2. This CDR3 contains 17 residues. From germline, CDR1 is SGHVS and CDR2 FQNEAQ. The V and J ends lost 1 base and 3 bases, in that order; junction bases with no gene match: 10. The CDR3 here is CASSLGVLGGGKETQYF. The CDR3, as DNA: TGTGCCAGCAGCTTAGGGGTATTGGGCGGGGGGAAAGAGACCCAGTACTTC. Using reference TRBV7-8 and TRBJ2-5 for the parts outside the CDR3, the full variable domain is GAGVSQSPRYKVAKRGQDVALRCDPISGHVSLFWYQQALGQGPEFLTYFQNEAQLDKSGLPSDRFFAERPEGSVSTLKIQRTQQEDSAVYLCASSLGVLGGGKETQYFGPGTRLLVL.

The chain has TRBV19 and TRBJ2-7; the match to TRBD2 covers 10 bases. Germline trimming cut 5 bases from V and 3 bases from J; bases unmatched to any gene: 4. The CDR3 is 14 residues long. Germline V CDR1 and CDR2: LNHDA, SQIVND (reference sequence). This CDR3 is CASSVSGRGYEQYF. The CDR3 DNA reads TGTGCCAGTAGTGTAAGCGGGAGGGGCTACGAGCAGTACTTC.

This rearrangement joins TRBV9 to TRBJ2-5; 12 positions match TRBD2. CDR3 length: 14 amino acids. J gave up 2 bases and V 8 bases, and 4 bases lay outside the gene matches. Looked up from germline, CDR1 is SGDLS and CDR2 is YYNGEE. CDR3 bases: TGTGCCAGTGGAGGACTAGCGGGACAAGAGACCCAGTACTTC. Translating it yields CASGGLAGQETQYF.

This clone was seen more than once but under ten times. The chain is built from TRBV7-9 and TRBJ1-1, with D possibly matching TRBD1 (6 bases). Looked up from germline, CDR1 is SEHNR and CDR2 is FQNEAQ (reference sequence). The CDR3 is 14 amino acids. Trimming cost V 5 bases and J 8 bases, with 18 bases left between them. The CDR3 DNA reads TGTGCCAGCAGCCCCGGGACAACGGTCGGAGAAGCTTTCTTT. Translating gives CASSPGTTVGEAFF.

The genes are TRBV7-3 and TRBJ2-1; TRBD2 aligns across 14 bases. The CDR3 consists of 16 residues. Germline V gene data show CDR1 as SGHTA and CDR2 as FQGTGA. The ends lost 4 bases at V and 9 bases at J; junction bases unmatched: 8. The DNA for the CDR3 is TGTGCCAGCAGCTCCGCCGGGACTAGCGGGAGACTTGAGCAGTTCTTC. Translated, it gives CASSSAGTSGRLEQFF. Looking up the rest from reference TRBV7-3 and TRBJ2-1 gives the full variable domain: GAGVSQTPSNKVTEKGKYVELRCDPISGHTALYWYRQSLGQGPEFLIYFQGTGAADDSGLPNDRFFAVRPEGSVSTLKIQRTERGDSAVYLCASSSAGTSGRLEQFFGPGTRLTVL.

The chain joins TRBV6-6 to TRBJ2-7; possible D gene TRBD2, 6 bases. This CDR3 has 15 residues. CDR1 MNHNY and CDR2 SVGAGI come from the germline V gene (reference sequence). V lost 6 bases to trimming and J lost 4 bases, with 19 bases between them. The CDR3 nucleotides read TGTGCCAGCAGCTTCGGGACTCCCGAGGCGTACGAGCAGTACTTC. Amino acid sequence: CASSFGTPEAYEQYF.

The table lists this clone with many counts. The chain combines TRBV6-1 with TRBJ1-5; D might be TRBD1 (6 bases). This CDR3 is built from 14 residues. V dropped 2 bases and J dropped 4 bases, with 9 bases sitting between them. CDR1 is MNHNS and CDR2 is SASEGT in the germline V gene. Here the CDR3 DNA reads TGTGCCAGCAGTGAATCAGGGGAGAATCAGCCCCAGCATTTT. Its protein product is CASSESGENQPQHF.

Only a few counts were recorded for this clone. The CDR3 DNA reads TGTGCCAGCAGCCGACAGGGATGGGAGCAGTACTTC. Its translation is CASSRQGWEQYF. The chain is built from TRBV6-6 and TRBJ2-7, with 7 nucleotides matching TRBD1. This CDR3 has 12 residues. J lost 7 bases, V lost 6 bases, and 6 bases had no gene match. Per germline, CDR1 MNHNY and CDR2 SVGAGI (reference sequence).

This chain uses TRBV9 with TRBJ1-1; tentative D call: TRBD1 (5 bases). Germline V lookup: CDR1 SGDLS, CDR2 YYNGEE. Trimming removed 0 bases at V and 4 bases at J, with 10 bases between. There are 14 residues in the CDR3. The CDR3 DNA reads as TGTGCCAGCAGCGTAGGGGGTAGGGGCACTGAAGCTTTCTTT. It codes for CASSVGGRGTEAFF.

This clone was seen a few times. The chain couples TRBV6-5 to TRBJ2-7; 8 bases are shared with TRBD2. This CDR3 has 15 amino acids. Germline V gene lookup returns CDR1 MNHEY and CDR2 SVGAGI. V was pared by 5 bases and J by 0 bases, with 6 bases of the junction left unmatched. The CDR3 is CASSVNSGDSYEQYF. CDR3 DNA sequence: TGTGCCAGCAGTGTTAATAGCGGGGACTCCTACGAGCAGTACTTC.

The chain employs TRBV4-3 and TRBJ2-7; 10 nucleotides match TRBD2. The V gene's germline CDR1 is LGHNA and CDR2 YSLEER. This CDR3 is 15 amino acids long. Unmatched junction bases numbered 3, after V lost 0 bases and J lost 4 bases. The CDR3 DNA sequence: TGCGCCAGCAGCCAAGATAGGACTAGCGGATACGAGCAGTACTTC. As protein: CASSQDRTSGYEQYF.

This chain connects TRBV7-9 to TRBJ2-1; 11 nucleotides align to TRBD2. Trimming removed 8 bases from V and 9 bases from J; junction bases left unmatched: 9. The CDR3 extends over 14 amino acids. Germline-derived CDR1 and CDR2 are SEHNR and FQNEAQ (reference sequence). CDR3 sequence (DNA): TGTGCCAGCCAGGGACTAGCGGCCTCAGGTGAGCAGTTCTTC. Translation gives CASQGLAASGEQFF. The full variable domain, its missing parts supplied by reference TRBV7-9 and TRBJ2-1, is DTGVSQNPRHKITKRGQNVTFRCDPISEHNRLYWYRQTLGQGPEFLTYFQNEAQLEKSRLLSDRFSAERPKGSFSTLEIQRTEQGDSAMYLCASQGLAASGEQFFGPGTRLTVL.